Detailed here is one T cell receptor beta chain. Its target antigen remains unknown. Per-nucleotide qualities are absent, and no much larger clonotype sits a single base away. The donors belonged to the validation cohort of about 130 subjects, which was separate from the roughly 700-subject first cohort. This sample was included in a study of cytomegalovirus exposure and HLA in healthy donors listed by TCRdb under 2017. For context, the study as a whole: According to a later analysis, the 120 or so validation repertoires were produced on the same platform as the 700 or so repertoires of the first cohort. The aim of the study was to test whether cataloging public T cell receptors could identify signatures of past pathogen exposure. Along with the approximately 600-subject first cohort, a separate validation cohort of over a hundred different subjects was used. To predict cytomegalovirus infection status, the study combined high-throughput TCR immunosequencing, statistical association of individual TCRs with disease status, and machine learning.

Library preparation was by the immunoSEQ multiplex PCR assay. On the study's bioinformatics: A statistical classification framework was developed to diagnose cytomegalovirus status using the catalog of TCR beta chain sequences. The source is immuneACCESS, and TCRdb retained only in-frame sequences with V and J called. Part of the clones is not carried over; for the studies checked, unresolved V genes explain less than half of this, and the remainder is unexplained. D and trimming come from the DNA, and the V and J calls and clone size come from that table. For this sample there are more than 90,000 clones; around 88% appear just once. The ten largest clones capture 1.5% to 2% of the sample. Broad study findings and their caveats: Of the cluster scores, roughly 95% were above 0 in a later analysis, which found that TCRs clustered in the first cohort also tended to co-occur in the approximately 110 validation repertoires. While some public TCRs were present in many individuals, most TCR sequences turned up only very rarely across donors. A few of the identified cytomegalovirus-associated TCR beta chains were confirmed in vitro to be specific for cytomegalovirus antigens. Cytomegalovirus status was reported to be diagnosed by the classifier with high specificity and sensitivity in both the original and validation cohorts. The validation cohort had no HLA typing available for a later analysis, so co-occurrence within that cohort was assessed over all 130 or so repertoires. According to the authors, the approach could potentially be generalized to other disease states and immunological phenotypes. The study listed 150 to 200 TCR beta chains as associated with cytomegalovirus.

The TCR originated in a man aged 18 to 29 in good health and CMV-seronegative. Sequencing was done on a sample of PBMCs.

The nucleotide sequence is given as TGTGCCTGGAGTAACAGTAACACTGAAGCTTTCTTT. It encodes CAWSNSNTEAFF. The rearranged segments are TRBV30 and TRBJ1-1, with the D gene not confidently named. Trimming takes 2 bases from V and 2 bases from J, and the germline ends sit 6 bases apart. In the germline V gene (reference sequence), CDR1 corresponds to GTSNPN and CDR2 to SVGIG. The CDR3 runs 12 residues from the cysteine to the phenylalanine. CDR3 DNA only is kept here, 36 bases in frame from base 1.